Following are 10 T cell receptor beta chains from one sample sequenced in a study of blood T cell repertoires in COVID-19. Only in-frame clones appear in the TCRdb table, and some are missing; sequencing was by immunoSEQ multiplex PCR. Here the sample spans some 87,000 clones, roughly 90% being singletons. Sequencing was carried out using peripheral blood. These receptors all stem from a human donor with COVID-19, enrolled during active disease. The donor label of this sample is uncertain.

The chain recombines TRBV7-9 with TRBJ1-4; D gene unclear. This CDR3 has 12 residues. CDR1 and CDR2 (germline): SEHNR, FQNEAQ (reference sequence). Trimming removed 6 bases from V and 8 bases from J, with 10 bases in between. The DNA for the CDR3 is TGTGCCAGCAGTCAGACATCCGAAAAACTGTTTTTT. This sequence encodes CASSQTSEKLFF.

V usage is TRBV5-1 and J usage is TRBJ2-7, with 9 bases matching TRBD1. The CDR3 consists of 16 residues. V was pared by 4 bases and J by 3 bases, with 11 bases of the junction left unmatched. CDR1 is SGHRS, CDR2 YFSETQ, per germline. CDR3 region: CASSPTGGGIHYEQYF. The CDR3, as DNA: TGCGCCAGCAGCCCTACAGGGGGCGGGATTCACTACGAGCAGTACTTC.

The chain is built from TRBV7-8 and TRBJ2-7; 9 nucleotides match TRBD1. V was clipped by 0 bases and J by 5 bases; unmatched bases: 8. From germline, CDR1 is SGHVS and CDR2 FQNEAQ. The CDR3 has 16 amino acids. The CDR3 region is CASSLAWGQGVHEQYF. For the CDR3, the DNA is TGTGCCAGCAGCTTAGCGTGGGGACAGGGCGTCCACGAGCAGTACTTC. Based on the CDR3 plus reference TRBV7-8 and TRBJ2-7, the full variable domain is GAGVSQSPRYKVAKRGQDVALRCDPISGHVSLFWYQQALGQGPEFLTYFQNEAQLDKSGLPSDRFFAERPEGSVSTLKIQRTQQEDSAVYLCASSLAWGQGVHEQYFGPGTRLTVT.

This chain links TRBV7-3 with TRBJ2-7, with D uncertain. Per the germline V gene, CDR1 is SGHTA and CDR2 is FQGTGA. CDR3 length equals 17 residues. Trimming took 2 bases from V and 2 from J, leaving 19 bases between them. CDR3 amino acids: CASSLVSAPRVPYEQYF. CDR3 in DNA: TGTGCCAGCAGCTTAGTCTCTGCTCCCCGGGTCCCCTACGAGCAGTACTTC.

The CDR3 reads CASSSGTSGWNEQFF. CDR3 nucleotides: TGCGCCAGCAGTTCCGGGACTAGCGGGTGGAATGAGCAGTTCTTC. This rearrangement joins TRBV5-1 to TRBJ2-1, with TRBD2 matching over 12 bases. Germline CDR1 reads SGHRS; CDR2 reads YFSETQ. Losses at the gene ends were 5 bases for V and 7 bases for J; bases not matched to a gene: 7. CDR3 length: 15 amino acids.

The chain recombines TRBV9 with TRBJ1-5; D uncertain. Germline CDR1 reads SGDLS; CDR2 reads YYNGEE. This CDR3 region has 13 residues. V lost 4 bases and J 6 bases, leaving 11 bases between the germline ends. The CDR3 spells CASSPGEGQPQHF. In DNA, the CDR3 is TGTGCCAGCAGCCCTGGGGAGGGTCAGCCCCAGCATTTT. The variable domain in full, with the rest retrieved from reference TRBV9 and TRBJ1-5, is DSGVTQTPKHLITATGQRVTLRCSPRSGDLSVYWYQQSLDQGLQFLIQYYNGEERAKGNILERFSAQQFPDLHSELNLSSLELGDSALYFCASSPGEGQPQHFGDGTRLSIL.

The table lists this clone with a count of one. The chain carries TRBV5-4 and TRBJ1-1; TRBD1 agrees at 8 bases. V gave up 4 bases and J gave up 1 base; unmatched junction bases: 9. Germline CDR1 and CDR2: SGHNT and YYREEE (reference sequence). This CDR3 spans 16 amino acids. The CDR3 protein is CASSPGQGVKNTEAFF. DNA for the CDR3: TGTGCCAGCAGCCCAGGACAGGGAGTAAAGAACACTGAAGCTTTCTTT.

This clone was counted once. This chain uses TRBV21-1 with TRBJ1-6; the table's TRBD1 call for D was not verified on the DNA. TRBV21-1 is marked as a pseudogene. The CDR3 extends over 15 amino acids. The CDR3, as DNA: TGTGCCAGCAGCGAGGGACACCGGGTAAATTCACCCCTCCACTTT. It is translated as CASSEGHRVNSPLHF.

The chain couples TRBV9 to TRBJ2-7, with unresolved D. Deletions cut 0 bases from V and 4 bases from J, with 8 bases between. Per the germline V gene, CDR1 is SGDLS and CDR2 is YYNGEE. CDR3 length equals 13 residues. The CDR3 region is CASSVGNFYEQYF. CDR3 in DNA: TGTGCCAGCAGCGTAGGAAACTTTTACGAGCAGTACTTC.

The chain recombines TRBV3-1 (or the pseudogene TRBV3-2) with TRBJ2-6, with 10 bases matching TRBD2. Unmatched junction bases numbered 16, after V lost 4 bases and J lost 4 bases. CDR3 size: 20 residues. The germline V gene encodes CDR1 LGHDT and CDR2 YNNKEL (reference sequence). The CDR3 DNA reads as TGTGCCAGCAGCCTACCACTAGCGGGGCCATGGTTAGGAGGGGCCAACGTCCTGACTTTC. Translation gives CASSLPLAGPWLGGANVLTF.